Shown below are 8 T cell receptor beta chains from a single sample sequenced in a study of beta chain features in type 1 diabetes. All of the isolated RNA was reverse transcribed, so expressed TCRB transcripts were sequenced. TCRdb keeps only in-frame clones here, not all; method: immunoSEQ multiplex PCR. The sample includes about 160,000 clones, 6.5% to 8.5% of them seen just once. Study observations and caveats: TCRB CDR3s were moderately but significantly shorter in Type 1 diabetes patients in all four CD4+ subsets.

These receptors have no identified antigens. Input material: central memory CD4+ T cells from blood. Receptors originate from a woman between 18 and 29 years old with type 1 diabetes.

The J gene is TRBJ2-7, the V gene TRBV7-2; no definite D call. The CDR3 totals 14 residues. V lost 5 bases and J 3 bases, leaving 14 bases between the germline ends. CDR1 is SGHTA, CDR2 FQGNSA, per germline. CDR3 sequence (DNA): TGTGCCAGCAGCCTACTGTACGGTGGCTACGAGCAGTACTTC. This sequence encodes CASSLLYGGYEQYF. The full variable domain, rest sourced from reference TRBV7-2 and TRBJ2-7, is GAGVSQSPSNKVTEKGKDVELRCDPISGHTALYWYRQSLGQGLEFLIYFQGNSAPDKSGLPSDRFSAERTGGSVSTLTIQRTQQEDSAVYLCASSLLYGGYEQYFGPGTRLTVT.

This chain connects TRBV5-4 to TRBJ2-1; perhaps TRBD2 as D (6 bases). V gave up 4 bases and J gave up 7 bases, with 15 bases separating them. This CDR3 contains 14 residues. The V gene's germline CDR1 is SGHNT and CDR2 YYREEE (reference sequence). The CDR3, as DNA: TGTGCCAGCAGCGGGAGCGGAGGGAGAAATGAGCAGTTCTTC. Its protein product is CASSGSGGRNEQFF.

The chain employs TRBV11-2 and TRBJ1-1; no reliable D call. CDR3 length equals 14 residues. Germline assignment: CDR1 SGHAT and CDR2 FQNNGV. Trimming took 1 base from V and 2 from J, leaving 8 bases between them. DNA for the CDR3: TGTGCCAGCAGCTTAGCAGGCAGTAACACTGAAGCTTTCTTT. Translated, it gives CASSLAGSNTEAFF.

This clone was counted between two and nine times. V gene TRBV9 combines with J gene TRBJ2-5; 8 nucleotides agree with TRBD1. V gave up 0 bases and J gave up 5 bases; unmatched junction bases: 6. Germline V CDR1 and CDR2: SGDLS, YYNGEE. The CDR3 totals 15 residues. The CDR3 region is CASSVGAGGGETQYF. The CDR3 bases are TGTGCCAGCAGCGTAGGGGCAGGGGGCGGTGAGACCCAGTACTTC.

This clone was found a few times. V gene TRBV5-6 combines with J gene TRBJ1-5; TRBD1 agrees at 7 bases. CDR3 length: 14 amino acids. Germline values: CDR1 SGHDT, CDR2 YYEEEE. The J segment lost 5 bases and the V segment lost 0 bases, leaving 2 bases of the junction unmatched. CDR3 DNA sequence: TGTGCCAGCAGCTTGGGGGACAGAGATCAGCCCCAGCATTTT. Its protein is CASSLGDRDQPQHF.

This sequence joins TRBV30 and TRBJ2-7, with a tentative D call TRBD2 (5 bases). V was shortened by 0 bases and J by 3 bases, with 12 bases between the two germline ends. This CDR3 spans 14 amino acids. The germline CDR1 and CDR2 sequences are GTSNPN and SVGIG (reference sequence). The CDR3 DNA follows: TGTGCCTGGAGTGTGGGCCTAGCCGGCTACGAGCAGTACTTC. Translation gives CAWSVGLAGYEQYF.

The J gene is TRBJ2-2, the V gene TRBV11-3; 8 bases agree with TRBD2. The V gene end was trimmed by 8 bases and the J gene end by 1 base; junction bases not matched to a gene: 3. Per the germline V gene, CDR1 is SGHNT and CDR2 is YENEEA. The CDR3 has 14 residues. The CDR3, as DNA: TGTGCCAGCTCGGGGGGGCAGAACACCGGGGAGCTGTTTTTT. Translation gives CASSGGQNTGELFF.

The CDR3 DNA reads TGTGCCTGGAGGTTAAACACCGGGGAGCTGTTTTTT. Residues: CAWRLNTGELFF. This chain connects TRBV30 to TRBJ2-2; D is uncertain. The ends were cut back, 3 bases at V and 2 bases at J, with 4 bases in the middle. This CDR3 contains 12 residues. Germline V gives CDR1 GTSNPN, CDR2 SVGIG (reference sequence).